This is a list of T cell receptor beta chains from one sample in a study of cytomegalovirus exposure and HLA in healthy donors. Sequencing was performed with immunoSEQ multiplex PCR; in TCRdb, only in-frame clones are kept and a portion is missing. The specimen's table records more than 140,000 clones. The sequencing input was PBMCs. The source is a woman between 18 and 29 years old in good health and CMV-seronegative. The CDR3 runs from the conserved cysteine through the conserved F or W.

>TRBV28|12|TRBJ1-5
CASSPSVGPQHF
>TRBV19|13|TRBJ2-1
CASRQGASNEQFF
>TRBV9|16|TRBJ1-2
CASSPPATGGRHGYTF
>TRBV7-9|14|TRBJ1-2
CASSLFGTGDGYTF
>TRBV28|13|TRBJ1-5
CASAAGLHQPQHF
>TRBV19|15|TRBJ2-3
CASRPSGRGTDTQYF
>TRBV19|11|TRBJ1-4
CASSKREKLFF
>TRBV7-2|15|TRBJ2-3
CASSPLAGRTDTQYF
>TRBV29-1|19|TRBJ2-3
CSVGEVLAGRLGVKDTQYF
>TRBV7-2|15|TRBJ1-1
CASSLVEGGNTEAFF
>TRBV20-1|11|TRBJ1-3
CSARDSYTIYF
>TRBV9|17|TRBJ1-2
CASSVAHTGQGKNGYTF
>TRBV18|13|TRBJ1-2
CASSNTGDNGYTF
>TRBV7-9|13|TRBJ1-1
CASSSGQGTQAFF
>TRBV4-2|19|TRBJ1-4
CASSQDTPHNRGRSEKLFF
>TRBV5-6|15|TRBJ1-2
CASSLGTGGAYGYTF
>TRBV4-1|18|TRBJ1-2
CASSRGRGSGEDRYGYTF
>TRBV5-1|13|TRBJ2-1
CASSLGGLGEQFF
>TRBV30|15|TRBJ2-2
CAWSLTGANTGELFF
>TRBV2|17|TRBJ2-7
CASRSQQTRGGPYEQYF
>TRBV7-2|13|TRBJ1-2
CASSSQGGGGYTF
>TRBV4-3|14|TRBJ2-3
CASSQVLPTDTQYF
>TRBV29-1|13|TRBJ2-5
CSVERAGEETQYF
>TRBV11-3|15|TRBJ2-5
CASSLASGAGETQYF
>TRBV5-4|17|TRBJ2-3
CASSLGRSSGSSDTQYF
>TRBV7-6|13|TRBJ2-1
CASSTYRGPWQFF
>TRBV6-1|12|TRBJ1-2
CASRVGGGGYTF
>TRBV27|14|TRBJ2-7
CASRPTVSFHEQYF
>TRBV2|15|TRBJ1-5
CASSEGPYSNQPQHF
>TRBV6-5|15|TRBJ2-1
CASSALAGGHNEQFF
>TRBV7-9|17|TRBJ2-1
CASSLVSAGGSYNEQFF
>TRBV14|16|TRBJ1-2
CASSQDFSGQGYGYTF
>TRBV12-5|13|TRBJ1-1
CASGLQVGTEAFF
>TRBV11-2|16|TRBJ2-1
CASSLISTQGSAEQFF
>TRBV30|13|TRBJ2-7
CAWSLAGVYEQYF
>TRBV11-3|16|TRBJ1-1
CASSLRNPTANTEAFF
>TRBV5-1|17|TRBJ1-4
CASSTRQGAVANEKLFF